This entry lists 9 T cell receptor beta chains sequenced from one sample in a study of Graves' ophthalmopathy and Graves' hyperthyroidism. The authors amplified TCR beta CDR3 regions, and they did so from RNA transcripts for repertoire sequencing. Following a first-round RT-PCR that used HTBI primers, a second-round multiplex PCR was carried out. TCRdb recomputed calls from the multiplex PCR reads with MiXCR, one row per CDR3 protein. The sample shows about 700,000 distinct CDR3 sequences, under 50% of them seen only once. Sample: peripheral blood. The receptor set was obtained from an adult man with Graves' ophthalmopathy.

The gene calls are TRBV7-3 and TRBJ1-1; D gene unclear. Germline V CDR1 and CDR2: SGHTA, FQGTGA. Trimming took 6 bases from V and 11 from J, leaving 16 bases between them. The CDR3 has 12 residues. Here the CDR3 reads CASSDDNPGAFF. CDR3 nucleotides: TGTGCCAGCAGTGACGACAACCCGGGGGCTTTCTTT.

This clonotype was recorded many times. The chain combines TRBV20-1 with TRBJ2-7; a possible D gene is TRBD2 (6 bases). The CDR3 contains 13 residues. Between the trimmed V and J ends, which lost 3 bases and 0 bases, there was a span of 9 bases. Germline CDR1 is DFQATT and CDR2 is SNEGSKA (reference sequence). The CDR3 coding sequence is TGCAGTGCTAGGGGCGGGGCCTCCTACGAGCAGTACTTC. This codes for CSARGGASYEQYF.

This clonotype occurred many times. V gene TRBV9 combines with J gene TRBJ1-1, with no clear D. V lost 2 bases and J 4 bases, leaving 9 bases between the germline ends. Germline CDR1 is SGDLS and CDR2 is YYNGEE. This CDR3 has 13 amino acids. The CDR3 nucleotides are TGTGCCAGCAGCGTCAGCGCCGGCACTGAAGCTTTCTTT. Protein product: CASSVSAGTEAFF.

This clonotype has at least ten counts. The V gene is TRBV7-2, the J gene TRBJ2-7; 8 bases align to TRBD2. V shed 5 bases, J shed 3 bases, and the junction held 6 bases outside the gene matches. The germline V gene has CDR1 SGHTA and CDR2 FQGNSA. This CDR3 is built from 14 residues. The CDR3 DNA is TGTGCCAGCAGCCTCAGCGGGACTAGCTACGAGCAGTACTTC. It translates to CASSLSGTSYEQYF.

Turning to this clonotype: A much larger clonotype is one base distant, so this may be a read error. V and J are TRBV10-3 and TRBJ2-7, with a possible D match to TRBD1 (5 bases). Germline V gene sequence: CDR1 ENHRY, CDR2 SYGVKD. The CDR3 is 13 amino acids. Trimming took off 5 bases at V and 6 bases at J, with 14 bases between the two ends. The CDR3 region is CAISQQEVTEQYF. CDR3 bases: TGTGCCATCAGTCAACAGGAAGTGACCGAGCAGTACTTC.

About this clonotype itself: Mismatch with germline at one junction end may stem from a read error. This chain uses TRBV5-1 with TRBJ1-2; 7 positions agree with TRBD1. Germline CDR1 and CDR2: SGHRS and YFSETQ. This CDR3 is built from 15 residues. The CDR3 reads CASSPMTGPSYGYTF. The CDR3 bases are TGTGCCAGCAGCCCGATGACAGGGCCCTCCTATGGCTACACCTTC.

This clonotype was counted ten times or more. V and J are TRBV12-3 or TRBV12-4 and TRBJ2-5; D is perhaps TRBD1 (5 bases). The CDR3 contains 13 residues. Deletions cut 5 bases from V and 4 bases from J, with 11 bases between. This CDR3 reads CASSEDIGETQYF. CDR3 nucleotide sequence: TGTGCCAGCAGTGAGGACATAGGAGAGACCCAGTACTTC.

The rearrangement joins TRBV29-1 to TRBJ2-5, with 11 bases lining up with TRBD2. CDR3 size: 13 residues. V dropped 7 bases and J dropped 7; count of bases not matched to a gene: 8. Looked up from germline, CDR1 is SQVTM and CDR2 is ANQGSEA. CDR3 sequence reads: CSDTSGGMGTQYF. CDR3 nucleotide sequence: TGCAGCGACACTAGCGGGGGCATGGGGACCCAGTACTTC.

The CDR3 is CSATPGRVAGEQYF. CDR3 sequence (DNA): TGCAGTGCTACCCCCGGGAGAGTGGCGGGGGAGCAGTACTTC. The chain joins TRBV20-1 to TRBJ2-7; a possible D gene is TRBD2 (6 bases). The V end was cut by 4 bases, the J end by 7 bases, with 20 bases between. The CDR3 length is 14 residues. The germline V gene has CDR1 DFQATT and CDR2 SNEGSKA (reference sequence).